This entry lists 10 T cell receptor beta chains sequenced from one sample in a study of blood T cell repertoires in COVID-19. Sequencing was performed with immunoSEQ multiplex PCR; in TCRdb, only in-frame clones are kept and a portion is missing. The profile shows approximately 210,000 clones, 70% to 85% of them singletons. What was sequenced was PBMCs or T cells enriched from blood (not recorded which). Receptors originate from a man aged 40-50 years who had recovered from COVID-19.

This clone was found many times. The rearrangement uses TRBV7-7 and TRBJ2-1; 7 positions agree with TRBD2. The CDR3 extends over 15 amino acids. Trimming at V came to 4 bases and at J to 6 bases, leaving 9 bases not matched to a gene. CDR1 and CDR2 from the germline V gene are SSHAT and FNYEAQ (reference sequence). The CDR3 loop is CASSSLGLVGNEQFF. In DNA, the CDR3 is TGTGCCAGCAGCTCTCTTGGACTAGTAGGCAATGAGCAGTTCTTC.

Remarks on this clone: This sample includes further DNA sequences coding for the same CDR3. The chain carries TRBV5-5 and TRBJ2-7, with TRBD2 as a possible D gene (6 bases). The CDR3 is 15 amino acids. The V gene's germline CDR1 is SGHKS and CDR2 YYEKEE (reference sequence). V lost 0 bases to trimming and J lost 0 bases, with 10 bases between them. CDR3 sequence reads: CASSLGGTSSYEQYF. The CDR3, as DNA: TGTGCCAGCAGCTTGGGCGGGACGAGCTCCTACGAGCAGTACTTC.

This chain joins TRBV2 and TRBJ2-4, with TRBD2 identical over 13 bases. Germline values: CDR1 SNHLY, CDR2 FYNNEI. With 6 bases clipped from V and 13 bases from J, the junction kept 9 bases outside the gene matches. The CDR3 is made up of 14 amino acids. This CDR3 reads CASRVTSGGPRQYF. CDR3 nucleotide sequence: TGTGCCAGCAGGGTGACTAGCGGGGGGCCCCGGCAGTACTTC.

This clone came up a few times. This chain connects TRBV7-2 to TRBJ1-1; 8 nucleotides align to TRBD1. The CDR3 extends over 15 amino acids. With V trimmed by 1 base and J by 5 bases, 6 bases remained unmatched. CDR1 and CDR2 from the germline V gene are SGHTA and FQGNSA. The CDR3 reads CASSLVQGAQTEAFF. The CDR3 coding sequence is TGTGCCAGCAGCTTAGTTCAGGGGGCGCAGACTGAAGCTTTCTTT.

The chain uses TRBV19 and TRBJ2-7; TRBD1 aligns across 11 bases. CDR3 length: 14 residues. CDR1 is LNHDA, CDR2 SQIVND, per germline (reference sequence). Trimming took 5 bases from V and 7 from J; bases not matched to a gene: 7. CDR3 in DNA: TGTGCCAGTAGTTCCGGACAGGGGGCTGGAGAGCAGTACTTC. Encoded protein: CASSSGQGAGEQYF.

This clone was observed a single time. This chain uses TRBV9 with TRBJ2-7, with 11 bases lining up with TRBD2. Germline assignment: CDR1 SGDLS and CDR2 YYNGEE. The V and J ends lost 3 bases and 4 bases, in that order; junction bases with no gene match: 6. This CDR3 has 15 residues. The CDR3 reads CASSEGLAVTYEQYF. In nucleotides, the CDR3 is TGTGCCAGCAGCGAGGGACTAGCGGTTACTTACGAGCAGTACTTC.

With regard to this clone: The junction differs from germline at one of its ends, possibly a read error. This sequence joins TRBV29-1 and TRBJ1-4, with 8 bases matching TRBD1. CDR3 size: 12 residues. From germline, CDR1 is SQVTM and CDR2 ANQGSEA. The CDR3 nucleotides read TGCAGTGTTGGGACAGGTAGCGAAAAACTGTTTTTT. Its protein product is CSVGTGSEKLFF.

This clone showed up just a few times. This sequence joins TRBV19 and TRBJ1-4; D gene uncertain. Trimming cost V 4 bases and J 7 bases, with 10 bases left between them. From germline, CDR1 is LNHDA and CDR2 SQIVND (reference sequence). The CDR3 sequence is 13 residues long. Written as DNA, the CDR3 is TGTGCCAGTAGTAGGTGGGGAGCTGAAAAACTGTTTTTT. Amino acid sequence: CASSRWGAEKLFF.

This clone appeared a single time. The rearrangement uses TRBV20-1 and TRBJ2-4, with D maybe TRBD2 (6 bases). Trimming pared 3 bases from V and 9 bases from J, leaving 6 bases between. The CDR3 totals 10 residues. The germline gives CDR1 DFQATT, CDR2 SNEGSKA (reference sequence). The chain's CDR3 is CSASGGIQYF. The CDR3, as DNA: TGCAGTGCTAGCGGGGGCATTCAGTACTTC.

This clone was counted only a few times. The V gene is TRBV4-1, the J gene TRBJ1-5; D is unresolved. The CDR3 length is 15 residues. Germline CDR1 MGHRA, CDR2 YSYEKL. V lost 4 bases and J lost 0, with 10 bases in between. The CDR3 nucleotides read TGCGCCAGCAGCCGCGAAGAAGCTAGCAATCAGCCCCAGCATTTT. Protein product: CASSREEASNQPQHF.